These T cell receptor beta chains were read from a single sample in a study of blood T cell repertoires in COVID-19. Assay used: immunoSEQ multiplex PCR; TCRdb lists only in-frame clones, some missing. The data show some 38,000 clones, about 85% seen once. The sequencing input was peripheral blood. These receptors were taken from a man between 60 and 70 years old with COVID-19, enrolled during active disease. The CDR3 runs from the conserved cysteine through the conserved F or W. D genes are given only for firm matches. A row's size may be missing; if present it is once, few, many or a size class.

j_call clone_size d_call v_call cdr3_nt cdr3_aa
TRBJ1-1 NA TRBD1 TRBV7-2 TGTGCCAGCAGCGAAGACAGGGGATGGATTCAAACTGAAGCTTTCTTT CASSEDRGWIQTEAFF
TRBJ1-4 NA TRBD1 TRBV28 TGTGCCAGCAGCTCCGGACAGGGGGGTGAAAAACTGTTTTTT CASSSGQGGEKLFF
TRBJ1-3 NA TRBD1 TRBV11-2 TGTGCCAGCAGCGGATCACAGGGGCCCTGGTCTGGAAACACCATATATTTT CASSGSQGPWSGNTIYF
TRBJ1-5 NA TRBD1 TRBV2 TGTGCCTCTCAGGAGGACAGGGCCCTCCAGCCCCAGCATTTT CASQEDRALQPQHF
TRBJ2-5 once NA TRBV5-5 TGTGCCAGCAGCCCTCAGGGCCTGGAGACCCAGTACTTC CASSPQGLETQYF
TRBJ1-1 NA NA TRBV7-9 TGTGCCAGCAGCTTCGGGACAAAGAACACTGAAGCTTTCTTT CASSFGTKNTEAFF
TRBJ2-3 NA TRBD1 TRBV12-5 TGTGCTAGTGGTCGGATACAGGGGAGCACAGATACGCAGTATTTT CASGRIQGSTDTQYF
TRBJ2-2 NA TRBD1 TRBV10-3 TGTGCCATTGGACAGGCCGGGGAGCTGTTTTTT CAIGQAGELFF
TRBJ1-2 few NA TRBV9 TGTGCCAGCAGCCTCACAGGGTCCTATGGCTACACCTTC CASSLTGSYGYTF
TRBJ1-1 NA TRBD1 TRBV9 TGTGCCAGCAGCGTAGCCGGGACAGGGGGGAACACTGAAGCTTTCTTT CASSVAGTGGNTEAFF
TRBJ1-2 NA NA TRBV3-1/TRBV3-2 TGTGCCAGCAGCCAGGCCTACAGGGTACCTAACTATGGCTACACCTTC CASSQAYRVPNYGYTF
TRBJ1-2 NA NA TRBV29-1 TGCAGCGCCCTACAGGGAATCTATGGCTACACCTTC CSALQGIYGYTF
TRBJ1-5 NA NA TRBV7-9 TGTGCCAGCAGCTTAGCGACGGGAAATAGCAATCAGCCCCAGCATTTT CASSLATGNSNQPQHF
TRBJ1-6 NA NA TRBV6-1 TGTGCCAGCAGTGTTCAGGGGAGCTCCTATAATTCACCCCTCCACTTT CASSVQGSSYNSPLHF
TRBJ2-1 once NA TRBV5-8 TGTGCCAGCAGCTTGGCGTATGAGCAGTTCTTC CASSLAYEQFF
TRBJ1-1 few NA TRBV11-2 TGTGCCAGCAGCTTAGACCCATCAGGTAACACTGAAGCTTTCTTT CASSLDPSGNTEAFF
TRBJ1-4 NA TRBD1 TRBV4-3 TGCGCCAGCAGCTCAGTAGGAGGGGGCAGGGGGCGGACTAATGAAAAACTGTTTTTT CASSSVGGGRGRTNEKLFF
TRBJ1-2 NA NA TRBV2 TGTGCCAGCACTTTGTTTCCAGGCCCCCCGAGAGGCTACACCTTC CASTLFPGPPRGYTF
TRBJ1-6 NA NA TRBV6-2/TRBV6-3 TGTGCCAGCAGTAGTCCGGGACGGGAGAGTTCACCCCTCCACTTT CASSSPGRESSPLHF
TRBJ2-7 NA TRBD1 TRBV5-1 TGCGCCAGCAGCTTGGGGGACAGGACCAGCTCCTACGAGCAGTACTTC CASSLGDRTSSYEQYF
TRBJ2-1 NA TRBD2 TRBV6-5 TGTGCCAGCAGTTTACGGCTAGCGGAATACAATGAGCAGTTCTTC CASSLRLAEYNEQFF
TRBJ2-2 once NA TRBV3-1/TRBV3-2 TGTGCCAGCAGCCAAGCTTTGTCAGCGAACACCGGGGAGCTGTTTTTT CASSQALSANTGELFF
TRBJ1-5 NA NA TRBV9 TGTGCCAGCAGCGTAGCAGGGCAGGGCAATCAGCCCCAGCATTTT CASSVAGQGNQPQHF
TRBJ2-2 NA TRBD2 TRBV5-1 TGCGCCAGCAGCTTGGGACTAGCGGGAGAATTCACCGGGGAGCTGTTTTTT CASSLGLAGEFTGELFF
TRBJ2-7 few NA TRBV10-3 TGTGCCATCAGTGAGACAGCCTACGAGCAGTACTTC CAISETAYEQYF
TRBJ1-5 NA TRBD1 TRBV30 TGTGCCTGGAATCGACAGGGTGGGAATCAGCCCCAGCATTTT CAWNRQGGNQPQHF
TRBJ2-7 NA TRBD2 TRBV19 TGTGCCAGTAGTCCCACCAGGACTAGCGGCTCCTACGAGCAGTACTTC CASSPTRTSGSYEQYF
TRBJ2-3 NA NA TRBV5-1 TGCGCCAGCAGCTTGGAAGCCACAGATACGCAGTATTTT CASSLEATDTQYF
TRBJ2-5 NA NA TRBV19 TGTGCCAGTAGTCAGGATCCAGGGCGGGAGACCCAGTACTTC CASSQDPGRETQYF
TRBJ1-3 NA NA TRBV6-1 TGTGCCAGCAGTGAAGCGGGGGGTCCGTCTGGAAACACCATATATTTT CASSEAGGPSGNTIYF
TRBJ1-1 NA NA TRBV2 TGTGCCAGCAGTGAGGTGCAGGAAGCTTTCTTT CASSEVQEAFF
TRBJ2-3 once NA TRBV6-6 TGTGCCAGCAGTTCCGGACAGACTAGCACAGATACGCAATATTTT CASSSGQTSTDTQYF
TRBJ2-1 NA TRBD1 TRBV29-1 TGCAGCGGGAGCTACCGGGACAGGGACAATGAGCAGTTCTTC CSGSYRDRDNEQFF
TRBJ2-1 NA NA TRBV2 TGTGCCAGCAGTTTGACAGCTTTATACAATGAGCAGTTCTTC CASSLTALYNEQFF
TRBJ1-2 NA TRBD1 TRBV6-5 TGTGCCAGCAGTTATTCCGGGACAGGTGCCTATGGCTACACCTTC CASSYSGTGAYGYTF
TRBJ2-7 NA TRBD1 TRBV28 TGTGCCAGCAGTCCGGCAATGGGACAGGGTCGGGAGCAGTACTTC CASSPAMGQGREQYF
TRBJ2-7 few NA TRBV5-6 TGTGCCAGCAGCTCGGACACGACATCCTCCTACGAGCAGTACTTC CASSSDTTSSYEQYF
TRBJ1-5 once NA TRBV30 TGTGCCTGGAGTACAAATTACAGGAGTCAGCCCCAGCATTTT CAWSTNYRSQPQHF